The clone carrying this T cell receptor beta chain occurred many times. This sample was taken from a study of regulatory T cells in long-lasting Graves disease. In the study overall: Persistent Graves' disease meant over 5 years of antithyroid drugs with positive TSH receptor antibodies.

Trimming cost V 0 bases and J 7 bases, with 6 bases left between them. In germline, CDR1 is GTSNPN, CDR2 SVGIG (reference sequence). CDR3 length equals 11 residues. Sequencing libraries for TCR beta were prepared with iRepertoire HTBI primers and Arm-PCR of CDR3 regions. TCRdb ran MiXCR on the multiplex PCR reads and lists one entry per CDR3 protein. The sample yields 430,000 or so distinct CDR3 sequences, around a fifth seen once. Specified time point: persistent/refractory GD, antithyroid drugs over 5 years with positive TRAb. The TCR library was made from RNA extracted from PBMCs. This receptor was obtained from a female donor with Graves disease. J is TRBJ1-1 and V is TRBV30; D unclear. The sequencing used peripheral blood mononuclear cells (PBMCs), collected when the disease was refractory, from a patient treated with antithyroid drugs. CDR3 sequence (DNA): TGTGCCTGGAGTGTGGGCGGTGAAGCTTTCTTT. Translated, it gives CAWSVGGEAFF.